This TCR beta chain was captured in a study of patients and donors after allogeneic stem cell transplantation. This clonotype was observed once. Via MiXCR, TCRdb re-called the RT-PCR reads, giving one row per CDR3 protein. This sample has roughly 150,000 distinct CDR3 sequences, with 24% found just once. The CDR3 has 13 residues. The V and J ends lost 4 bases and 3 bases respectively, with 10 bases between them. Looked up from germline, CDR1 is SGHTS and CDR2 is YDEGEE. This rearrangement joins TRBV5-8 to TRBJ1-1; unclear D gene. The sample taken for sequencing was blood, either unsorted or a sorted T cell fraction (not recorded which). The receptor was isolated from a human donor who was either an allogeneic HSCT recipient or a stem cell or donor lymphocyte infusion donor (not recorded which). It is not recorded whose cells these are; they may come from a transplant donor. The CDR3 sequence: CASSGSFYTEAFF. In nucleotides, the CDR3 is TGTGCCAGCAGCGGGAGTTTTTACACTGAAGCTTTCTTT.